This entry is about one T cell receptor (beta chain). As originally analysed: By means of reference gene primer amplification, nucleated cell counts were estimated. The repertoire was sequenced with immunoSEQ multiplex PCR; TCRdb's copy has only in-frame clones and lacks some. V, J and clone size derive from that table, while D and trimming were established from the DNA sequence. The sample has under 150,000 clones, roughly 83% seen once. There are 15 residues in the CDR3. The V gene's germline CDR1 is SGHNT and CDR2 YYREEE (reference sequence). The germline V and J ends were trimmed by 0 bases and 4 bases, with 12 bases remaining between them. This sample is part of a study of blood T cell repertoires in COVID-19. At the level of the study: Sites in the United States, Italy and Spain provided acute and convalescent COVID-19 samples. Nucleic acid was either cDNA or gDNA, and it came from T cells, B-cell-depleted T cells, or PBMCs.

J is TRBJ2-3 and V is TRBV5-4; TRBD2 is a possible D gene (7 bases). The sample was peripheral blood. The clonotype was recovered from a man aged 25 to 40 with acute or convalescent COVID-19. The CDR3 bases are TGTGCCAGCAGCTTGGGTGGGGGGGCCGCAGATACGCAGTATTTT. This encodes CASSLGGGAADTQYF.